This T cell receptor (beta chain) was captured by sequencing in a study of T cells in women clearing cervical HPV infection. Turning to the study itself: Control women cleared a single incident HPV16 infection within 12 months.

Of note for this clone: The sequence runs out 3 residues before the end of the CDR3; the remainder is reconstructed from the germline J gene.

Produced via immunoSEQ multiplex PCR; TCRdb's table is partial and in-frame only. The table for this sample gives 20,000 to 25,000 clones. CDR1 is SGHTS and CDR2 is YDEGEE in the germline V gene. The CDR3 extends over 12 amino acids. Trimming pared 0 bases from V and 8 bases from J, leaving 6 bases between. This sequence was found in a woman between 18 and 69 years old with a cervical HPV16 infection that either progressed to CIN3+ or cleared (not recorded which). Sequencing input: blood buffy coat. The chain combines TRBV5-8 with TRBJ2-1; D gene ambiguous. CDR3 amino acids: CASSLVVDEQFF. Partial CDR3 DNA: TGTGCCAGCAGCTTGGTAGTGGATGAG.